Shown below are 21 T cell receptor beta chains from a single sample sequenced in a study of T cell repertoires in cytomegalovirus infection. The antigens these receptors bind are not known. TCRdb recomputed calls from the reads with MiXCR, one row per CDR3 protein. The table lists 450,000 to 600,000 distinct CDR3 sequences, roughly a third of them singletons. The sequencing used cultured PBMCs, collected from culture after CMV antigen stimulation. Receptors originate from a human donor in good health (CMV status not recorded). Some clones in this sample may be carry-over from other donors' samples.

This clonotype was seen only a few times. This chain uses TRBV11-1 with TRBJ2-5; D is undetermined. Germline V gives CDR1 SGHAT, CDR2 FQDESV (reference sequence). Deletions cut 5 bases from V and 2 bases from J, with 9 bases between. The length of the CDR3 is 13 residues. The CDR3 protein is CASSTDGQETQYF. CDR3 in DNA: TGTGCCAGCAGCACCGATGGGCAAGAGACCCAGTACTTC.

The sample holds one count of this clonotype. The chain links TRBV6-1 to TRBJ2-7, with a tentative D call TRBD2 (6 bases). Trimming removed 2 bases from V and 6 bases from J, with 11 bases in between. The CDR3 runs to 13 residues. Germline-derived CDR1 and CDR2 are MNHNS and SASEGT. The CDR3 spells CASSENEGGEQYV. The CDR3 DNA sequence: TGTGCCAGCAGTGAAAATGAGGGAGGCGAGCAGTACGTC.

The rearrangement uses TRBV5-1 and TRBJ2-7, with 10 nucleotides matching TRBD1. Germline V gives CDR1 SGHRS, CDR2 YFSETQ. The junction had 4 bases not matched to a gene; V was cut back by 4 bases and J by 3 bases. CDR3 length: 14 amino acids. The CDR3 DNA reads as TGCGCCAGCAGCACAGGGGACAGGGGCTACGAGCAGTACGTC. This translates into CASSTGDRGYEQYV.

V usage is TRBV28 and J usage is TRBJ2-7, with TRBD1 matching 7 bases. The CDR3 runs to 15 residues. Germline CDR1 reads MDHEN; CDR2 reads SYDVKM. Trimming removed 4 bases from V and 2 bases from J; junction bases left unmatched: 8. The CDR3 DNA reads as TGTGCCAGCAGTTCACCCGACAGGGCCACCTACGAGCAGTACGTC. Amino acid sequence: CASSSPDRATYEQYV.

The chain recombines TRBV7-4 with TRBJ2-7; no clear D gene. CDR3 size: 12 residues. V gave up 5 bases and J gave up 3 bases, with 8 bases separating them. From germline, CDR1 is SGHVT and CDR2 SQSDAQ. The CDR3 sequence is CASSLPLYEQYF. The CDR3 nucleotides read TGTGCCAGCAGCCTCCCCCTCTACGAGCAGTACTTC.

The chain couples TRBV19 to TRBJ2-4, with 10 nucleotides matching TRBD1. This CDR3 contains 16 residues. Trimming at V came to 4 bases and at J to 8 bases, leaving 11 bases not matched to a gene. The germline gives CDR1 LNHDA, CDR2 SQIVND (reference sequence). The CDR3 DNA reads TGTGCCAGTAGTACCTTGACAGGGGGCTGGGTTGACATTCAGTACTTC. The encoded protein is CASSTLTGGWVDIQYF.

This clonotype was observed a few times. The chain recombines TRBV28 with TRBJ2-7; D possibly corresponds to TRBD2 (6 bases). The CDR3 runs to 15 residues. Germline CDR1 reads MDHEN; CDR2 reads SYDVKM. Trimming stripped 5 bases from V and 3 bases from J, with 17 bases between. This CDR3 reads CASSPLSTRIYEQYF. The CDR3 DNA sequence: TGTGCCAGCAGTCCCCTGTCGACTAGGATCTACGAGCAGTACTTC.

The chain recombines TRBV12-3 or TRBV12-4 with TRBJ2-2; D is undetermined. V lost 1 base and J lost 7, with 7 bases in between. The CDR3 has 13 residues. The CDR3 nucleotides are TGTGCCAGCAGTTTAGTGCACAACGGGGAGCTGTTTTTT. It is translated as CASSLVHNGELFF.

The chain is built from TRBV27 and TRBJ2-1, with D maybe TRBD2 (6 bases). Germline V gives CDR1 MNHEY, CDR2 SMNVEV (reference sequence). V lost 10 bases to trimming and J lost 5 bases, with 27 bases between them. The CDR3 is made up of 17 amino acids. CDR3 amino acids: CATSRTSPYLSDNEQFF. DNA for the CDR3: TGTGCCACGAGCAGAACTAGCCCATACCTTTCAGACAATGAGCAGTTCTTC.

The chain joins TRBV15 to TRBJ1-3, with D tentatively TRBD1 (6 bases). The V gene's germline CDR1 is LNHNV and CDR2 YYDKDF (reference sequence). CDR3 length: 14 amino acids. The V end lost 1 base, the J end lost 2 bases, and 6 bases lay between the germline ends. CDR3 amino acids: CATSRAGAGNTIYF. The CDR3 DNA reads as TGTGCCACCAGCAGAGCAGGGGCTGGAAACACCATATATTTT.

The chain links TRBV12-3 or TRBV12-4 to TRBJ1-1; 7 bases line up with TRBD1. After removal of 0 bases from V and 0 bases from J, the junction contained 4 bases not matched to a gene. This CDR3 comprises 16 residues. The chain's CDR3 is CASSLALGQLNTEAFF. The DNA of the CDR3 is TGTGCCAGCAGTTTAGCGTTGGGACAGCTGAACACTGAAGCTTTCTTT.

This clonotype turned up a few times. The CDR3 region has the DNA TGTGCCAGCAGCCCGGCGAGCGGAGCCTACAATGAGCAGTTCTTC. Translation gives CASSPASGAYNEQFF. The chain is built from TRBV7-6 and TRBJ2-1, with D possibly TRBD2 on 5 matching bases. The CDR3 is 15 amino acids. V lost 5 bases to trimming and J lost 2 bases, with 13 bases between them. Germline CDR1 reads SGHVS; CDR2 reads FNYEAQ.

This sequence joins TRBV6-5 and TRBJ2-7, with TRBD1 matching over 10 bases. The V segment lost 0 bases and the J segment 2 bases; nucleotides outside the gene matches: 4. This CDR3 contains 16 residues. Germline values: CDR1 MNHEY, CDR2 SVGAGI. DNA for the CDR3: TGTGCCAGCAGTTACTCGATCGGGACAGGGGCCTACGAGCAGTACTTC. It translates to CASSYSIGTGAYEQYF.

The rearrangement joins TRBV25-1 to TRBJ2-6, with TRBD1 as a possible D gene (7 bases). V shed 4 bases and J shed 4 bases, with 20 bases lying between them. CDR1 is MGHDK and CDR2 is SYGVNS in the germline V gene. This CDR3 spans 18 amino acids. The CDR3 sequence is CASSGRDSLGRGANVLTF. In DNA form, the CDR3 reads TGTGCCAGCAGTGGGAGGGACAGCCTCGGTAGGGGGGCCAACGTCCTGACTTTC.

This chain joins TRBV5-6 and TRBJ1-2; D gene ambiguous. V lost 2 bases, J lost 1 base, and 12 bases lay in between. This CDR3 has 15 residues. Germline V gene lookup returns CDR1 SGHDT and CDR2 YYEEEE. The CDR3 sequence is CASSFGASRNYGYTF. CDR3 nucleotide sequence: TGTGCCAGCAGCTTCGGCGCATCTCGTAACTATGGCTACACCTTC. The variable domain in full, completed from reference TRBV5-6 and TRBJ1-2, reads DAGVTQSPTHLIKTRGQQVTLRCSPKSGHDTVSWYQQALGQGPQFIFQYYEEEERQRGNFPDRFSGHQFPNYSSELNVNALLLGDSALYLCASSFGASRNYGYTFGSGTRLTVV.

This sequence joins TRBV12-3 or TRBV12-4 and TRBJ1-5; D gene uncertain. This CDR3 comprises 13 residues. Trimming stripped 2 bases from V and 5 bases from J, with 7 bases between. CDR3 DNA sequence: TGTGCCAGCAGTTTATTGCAATATCAGCCCCAGCATTTT. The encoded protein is CASSLLQYQPQHF.

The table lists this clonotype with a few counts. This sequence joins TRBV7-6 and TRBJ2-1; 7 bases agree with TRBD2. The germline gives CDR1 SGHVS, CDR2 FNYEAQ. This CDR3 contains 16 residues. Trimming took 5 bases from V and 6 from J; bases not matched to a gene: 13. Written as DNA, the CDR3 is TGTGCCAGCAGCCCACTTGGAGCGGGATTCGTCAATGAGCAGTTCTTC. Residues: CASSPLGAGFVNEQFF.

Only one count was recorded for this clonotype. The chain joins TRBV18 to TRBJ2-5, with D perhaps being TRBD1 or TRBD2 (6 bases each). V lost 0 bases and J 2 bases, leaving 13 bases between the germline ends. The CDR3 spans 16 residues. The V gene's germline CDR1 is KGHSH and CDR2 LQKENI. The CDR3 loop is CASSPPGGRVQETQYF. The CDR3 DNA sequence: TGTGCCAGCTCACCACCGGGGGGCAGGGTTCAAGAGACCCAGTACTTC.

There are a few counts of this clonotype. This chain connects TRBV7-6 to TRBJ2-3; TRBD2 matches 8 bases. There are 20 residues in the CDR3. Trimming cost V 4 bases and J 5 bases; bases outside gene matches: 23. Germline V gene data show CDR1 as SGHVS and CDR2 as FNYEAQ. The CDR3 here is CASSSPPGRYGREVVDTQYF. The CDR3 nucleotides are TGTGCCAGCAGCTCCCCCCCAGGGAGGTACGGGCGGGAGGTTGTAGATACGCAGTATTTT.

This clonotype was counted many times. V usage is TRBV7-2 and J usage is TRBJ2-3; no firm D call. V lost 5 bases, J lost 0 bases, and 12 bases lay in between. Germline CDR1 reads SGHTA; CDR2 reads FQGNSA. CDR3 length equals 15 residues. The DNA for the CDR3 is TGTGCCAGCAGCCTAGAAGCAGCTAGCACAGATACGCAGTATTTT. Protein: CASSLEAASTDTQYF.

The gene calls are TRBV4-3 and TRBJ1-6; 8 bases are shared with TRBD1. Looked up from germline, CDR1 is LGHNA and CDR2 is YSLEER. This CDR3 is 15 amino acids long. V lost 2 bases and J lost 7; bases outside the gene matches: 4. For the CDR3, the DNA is TGCGCCAGCAGCCAACAGGGGGCTAGCAATTCACCCCTCCACTTT. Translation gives CASSQQGASNSPLHF.